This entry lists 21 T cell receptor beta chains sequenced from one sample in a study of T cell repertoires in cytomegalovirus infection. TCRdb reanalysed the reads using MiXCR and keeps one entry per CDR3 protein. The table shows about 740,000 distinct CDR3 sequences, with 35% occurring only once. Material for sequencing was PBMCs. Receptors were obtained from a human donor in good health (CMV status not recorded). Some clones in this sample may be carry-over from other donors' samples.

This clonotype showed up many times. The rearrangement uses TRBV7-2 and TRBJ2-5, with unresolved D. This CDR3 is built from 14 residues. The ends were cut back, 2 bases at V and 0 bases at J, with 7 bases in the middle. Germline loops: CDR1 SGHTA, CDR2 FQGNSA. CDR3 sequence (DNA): TGTGCCAGCAGCTTACTCGATTACCAAGAGACCCAGTACTTC. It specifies CASSLLDYQETQYF.

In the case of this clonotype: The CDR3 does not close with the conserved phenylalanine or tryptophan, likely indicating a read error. The CDR3 DNA reads TGTGCCAGCAGTTACTCGGGACGGGGACGGGAGACCCAGTACTTA. Translation gives CASSYSGRGRETQYL. The V and J genes are TRBV6-5 and TRBJ2-5, with D perhaps assigned TRBD1 or TRBD2 (5 bases each). CDR3 length: 15 residues. V lost 0 bases, J lost 5 bases, and 13 bases lay in between. Germline CDR1 MNHEY, CDR2 SVGAGI.

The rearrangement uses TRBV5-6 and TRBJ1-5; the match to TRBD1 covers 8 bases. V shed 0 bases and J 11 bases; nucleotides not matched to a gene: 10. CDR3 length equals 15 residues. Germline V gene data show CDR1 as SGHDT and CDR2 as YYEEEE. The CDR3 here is CASSLGQGTARTQHF. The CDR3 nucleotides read TGTGCCAGCAGCTTGGGACAGGGGACGGCACGGACCCAGCATTTT.

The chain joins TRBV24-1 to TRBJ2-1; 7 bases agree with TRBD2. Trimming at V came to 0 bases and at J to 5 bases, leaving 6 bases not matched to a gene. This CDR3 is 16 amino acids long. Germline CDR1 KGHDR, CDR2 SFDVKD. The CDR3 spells CATSDLTGGWNNEQFF. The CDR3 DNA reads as TGTGCCACCAGTGATTTGACCGGGGGGTGGAACAATGAGCAGTTCTTC.

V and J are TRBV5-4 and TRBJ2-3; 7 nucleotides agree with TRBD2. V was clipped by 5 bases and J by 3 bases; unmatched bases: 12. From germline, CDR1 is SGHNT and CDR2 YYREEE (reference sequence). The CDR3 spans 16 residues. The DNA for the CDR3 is TGTGCCAGCAGGAGTGGTACGCGGGAGACGACAGATACGCAGTATTTT. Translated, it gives CASRSGTRETTDTQYF.

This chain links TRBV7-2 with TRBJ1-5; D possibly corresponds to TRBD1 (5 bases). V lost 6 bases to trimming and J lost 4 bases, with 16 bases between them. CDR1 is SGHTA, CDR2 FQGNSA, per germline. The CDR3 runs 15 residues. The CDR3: CASSPRTWGNQPQHF. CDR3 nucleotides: TGTGCCAGCAGTCCTCGGACGTGGGGGAATCAGCCCCAGCATTTT.

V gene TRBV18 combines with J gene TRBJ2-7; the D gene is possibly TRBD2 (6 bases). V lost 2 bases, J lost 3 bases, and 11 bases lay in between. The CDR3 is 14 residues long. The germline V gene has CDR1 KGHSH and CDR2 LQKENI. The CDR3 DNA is TGTGCCAGCTCACCAAGTGGGACTCACTACGAGCAGTACTTC. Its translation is CASSPSGTHYEQYF.

CDR3 sequence: CASMGISGRDGEQFF. The CDR3 DNA reads as TGTGCCAGTATGGGAATTAGCGGGAGGGACGGTGAGCAGTTCTTC. This chain connects TRBV19 to TRBJ2-1; 11 bases align to TRBD2. CDR1 is LNHDA, CDR2 SQIVND, per germline (reference sequence). This CDR3 is built from 15 residues. The junction had 11 bases not matched to a gene; V was cut back by 7 bases and J by 9 bases.

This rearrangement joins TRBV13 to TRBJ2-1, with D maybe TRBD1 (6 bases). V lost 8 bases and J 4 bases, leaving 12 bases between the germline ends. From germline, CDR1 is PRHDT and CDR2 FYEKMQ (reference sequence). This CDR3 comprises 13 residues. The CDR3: CASQGSGYNEQFF. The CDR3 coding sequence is TGTGCCAGCCAGGGGTCGGGGTACAATGAGCAGTTCTTC.

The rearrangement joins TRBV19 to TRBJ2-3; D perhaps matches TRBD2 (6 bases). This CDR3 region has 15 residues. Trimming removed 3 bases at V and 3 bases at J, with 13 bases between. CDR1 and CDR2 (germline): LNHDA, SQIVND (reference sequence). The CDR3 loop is CASSIGGVLTDTQYF. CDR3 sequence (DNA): TGTGCCAGTAGTATCGGCGGGGTGCTTACAGATACGCAGTATTTT. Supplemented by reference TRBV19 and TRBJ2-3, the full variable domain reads DGGITQSPKYLFRKEGQNVTLSCEQNLNHDAMYWYRQDPGQGLRLIYYSQIVNDFQKGDIAEGYSVSREKKESFPLTVTSAQKNPTAFYLCASSIGGVLTDTQYFGPGTRLTVL.

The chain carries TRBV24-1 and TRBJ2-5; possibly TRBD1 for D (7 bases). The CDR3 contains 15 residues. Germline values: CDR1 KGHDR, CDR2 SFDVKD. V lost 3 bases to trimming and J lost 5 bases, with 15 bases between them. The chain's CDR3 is CATSDHRGAGETQYF. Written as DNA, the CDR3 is TGTGCCACCAGTGATCACAGGGGCGCGGGGGAGACCCAGTACTTC.

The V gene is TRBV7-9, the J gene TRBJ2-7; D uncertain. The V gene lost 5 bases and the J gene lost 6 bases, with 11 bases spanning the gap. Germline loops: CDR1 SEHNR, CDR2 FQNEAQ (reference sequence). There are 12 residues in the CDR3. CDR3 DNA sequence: TGTGCCAGCAGCGCTGAACGGGCCGAGCAGTACTTC. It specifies CASSAERAEQYF.

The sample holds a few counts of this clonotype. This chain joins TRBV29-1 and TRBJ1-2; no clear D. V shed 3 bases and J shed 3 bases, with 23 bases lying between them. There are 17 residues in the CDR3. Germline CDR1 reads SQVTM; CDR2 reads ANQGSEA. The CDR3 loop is CSVDFLSMRASHYGYTF. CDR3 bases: TGCAGCGTTGATTTCTTGTCGATGCGGGCCTCGCACTATGGCTACACCTTC.

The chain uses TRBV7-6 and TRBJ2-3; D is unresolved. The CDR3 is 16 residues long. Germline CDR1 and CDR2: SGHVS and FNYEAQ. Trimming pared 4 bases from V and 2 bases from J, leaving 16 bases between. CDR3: CASSYSLPEATDTQYF. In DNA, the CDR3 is TGTGCCAGCAGCTACAGTTTGCCCGAGGCCACAGATACGCAGTATTTT.

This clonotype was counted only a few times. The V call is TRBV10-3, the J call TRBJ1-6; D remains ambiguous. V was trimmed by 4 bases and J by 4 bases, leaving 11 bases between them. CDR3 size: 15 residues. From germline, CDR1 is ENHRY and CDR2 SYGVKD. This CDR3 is CAISASTVYNSPLHF. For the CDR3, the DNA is TGTGCCATCAGTGCAAGCACAGTTTATAATTCACCCCTCCACTTT.

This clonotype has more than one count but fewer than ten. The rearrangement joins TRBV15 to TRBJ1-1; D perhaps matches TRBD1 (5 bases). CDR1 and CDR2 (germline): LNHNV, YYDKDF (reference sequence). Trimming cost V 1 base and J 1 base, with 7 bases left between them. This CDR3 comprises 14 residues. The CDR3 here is CATSRVGENTEAFF. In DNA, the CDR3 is TGTGCCACCAGCAGAGTGGGGGAGAACACTGAAGCTTTCTTT.

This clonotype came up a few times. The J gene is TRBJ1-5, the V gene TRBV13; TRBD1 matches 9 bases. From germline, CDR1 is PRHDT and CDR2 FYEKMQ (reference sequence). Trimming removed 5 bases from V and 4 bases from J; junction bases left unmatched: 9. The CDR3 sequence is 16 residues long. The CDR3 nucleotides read TGTGCCAGCAGCCTTAACAGGGGGCAGGGGAATCAGCCCCAGCATTTT. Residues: CASSLNRGQGNQPQHF.

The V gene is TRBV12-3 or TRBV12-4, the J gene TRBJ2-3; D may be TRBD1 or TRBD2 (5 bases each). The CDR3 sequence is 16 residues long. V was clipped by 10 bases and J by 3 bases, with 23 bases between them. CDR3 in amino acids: CATRLAGEGSTDTQYF. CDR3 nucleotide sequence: TGTGCCACCCGCCTTGCCGGAGAGGGGTCGACAGATACGCAGTATTTT.

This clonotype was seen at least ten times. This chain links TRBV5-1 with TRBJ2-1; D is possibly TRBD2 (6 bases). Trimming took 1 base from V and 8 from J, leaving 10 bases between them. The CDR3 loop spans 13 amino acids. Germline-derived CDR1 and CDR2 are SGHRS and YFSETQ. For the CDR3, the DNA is TGCGCCAGCAGCTTGCGTAGGGAGGATGAGCAGTTCTTC. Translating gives CASSLRREDEQFF.

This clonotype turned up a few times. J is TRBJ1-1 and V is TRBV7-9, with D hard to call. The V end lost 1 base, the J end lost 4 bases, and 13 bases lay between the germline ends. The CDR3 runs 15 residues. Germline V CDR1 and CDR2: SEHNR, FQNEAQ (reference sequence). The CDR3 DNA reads TGTGCCAGCAGCTTAGGGCGGGAAGGAACCACTGAAGCTTTCTTT. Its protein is CASSLGREGTTEAFF.

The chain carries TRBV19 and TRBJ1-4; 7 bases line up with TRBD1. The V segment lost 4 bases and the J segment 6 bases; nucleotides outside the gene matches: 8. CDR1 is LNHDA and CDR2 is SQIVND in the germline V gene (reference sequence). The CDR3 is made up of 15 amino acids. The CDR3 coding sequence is TGTGCCAGTAGTACGGGGACAGAAGACCATGAAAAACTGTTTTTT. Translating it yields CASSTGTEDHEKLFF.